One sample yielded the 9 T cell receptor beta chains listed below, sequenced in a study of cytomegalovirus exposure and HLA in healthy donors. The PCR made use of 60 Vbeta and 13 Jbeta primers. TCRdb's table, derived via immunoSEQ multiplex PCR, lists solely in-frame clones and lacks some. There are 110,000 or so clones in the sample; around 75% occur only once, and 2% to 2.5% lies in the top ten. What was sequenced was PBMCs. These receptors were obtained from a man younger than 45 in good health and CMV-seronegative.

The V gene is TRBV4-1, the J gene TRBJ2-3; the D gene is possibly TRBD1 (6 bases). The germline gives CDR1 MGHRA, CDR2 YSYEKL. CDR3 length: 14 residues. Deletions cut 8 bases from V and 4 bases from J, with 16 bases between. The CDR3 here is CASSWGLAADTQYF. Written as DNA, the CDR3 is TGCGCCAGCTCCTGGGGGCTCGCCGCAGATACGCAGTATTTT.

The chain links TRBV13 to TRBJ2-7, with D tentatively TRBD2 (5 bases). The CDR3 is made up of 14 amino acids. Germline CDR1 is PRHDT and CDR2 is FYEKMQ (reference sequence). V lost 0 bases and J lost 0, with 6 bases in between. CDR3 amino acids: CASSLGGSSYEQYF. Here the CDR3 DNA reads TGTGCCAGCAGCTTAGGGGGGAGCTCCTACGAGCAGTACTTC.

This clone came up once. The chain recombines TRBV11-3 with TRBJ2-1; TRBD2 aligns across 10 bases. There are 15 residues in the CDR3. Germline loops: CDR1 SGHNT, CDR2 YENEEA. V gave up 1 base and J gave up 9 bases; unmatched junction bases: 6. The CDR3: CASSLGLAGVGEQFF. CDR3 in DNA: TGTGCCAGCAGCTTAGGTCTAGCGGGAGTAGGTGAGCAGTTCTTC.

The V and J genes are TRBV30 and TRBJ1-5; D is ambiguous. V was clipped by 0 bases and J by 9 bases, with 15 bases between them. The CDR3 runs to 14 residues. Germline values: CDR1 GTSNPN, CDR2 SVGIG (reference sequence). The CDR3 is CAWSVIDSGSPQHF. CDR3 nucleotide sequence: TGTGCCTGGAGTGTAATCGACTCCGGCTCGCCCCAGCATTTT.

This clone was observed a single time. This chain joins TRBV7-7 and TRBJ2-7, with no clear D. Germline V CDR1 and CDR2: SSHAT, FNYEAQ (reference sequence). There are 14 residues in the CDR3. Trimming stripped 4 bases from V and 7 bases from J, with 17 bases between. The CDR3 sequence: CASSSLPNFGEQYF. The CDR3 nucleotides are TGTGCCAGCAGCTCCCTACCTAATTTCGGGGAGCAGTACTTC.

V gene TRBV6-1 combines with J gene TRBJ2-3; the D gene is possibly TRBD2 (5 bases). The CDR3 is 14 amino acids. Germline CDR1 reads MNHNS; CDR2 reads SASEGT. V was shortened by 5 bases and J by 6 bases, with 15 bases between the two germline ends. Written as DNA, the CDR3 is TGTGCCAGCAGTCTCAATACTAGAATGGATACGCAGTATTTT. It translates to CASSLNTRMDTQYF.

This clone occurred once. This chain connects TRBV27 to TRBJ1-5; the match to TRBD1 covers 7 bases. J lost 2 bases, V lost 5 bases, and 0 bases had no gene match. The CDR3 has 13 amino acids. Germline lookup yields CDR1 MNHEY and CDR2 SMNVEV (reference sequence). DNA for the CDR3: TGTGCCAGCAGTACAGGGGGCAATCAGCCCCAGCATTTT. Its protein product is CASSTGGNQPQHF.

The V and J genes are TRBV7-9 and TRBJ2-3, with 8 bases that match TRBD2. Germline lookup yields CDR1 SEHNR and CDR2 FQNEAQ (reference sequence). The length of the CDR3 is 15 residues. V shed 5 bases and J 5 bases; nucleotides not matched to a gene: 9. The CDR3 spells CASSRSGSLIDTQYF. CDR3 in DNA: TGTGCCAGCAGCCGCAGCGGGAGTCTAATAGATACGCAGTATTTT. Combining the CDR3 with reference TRBV7-9 and TRBJ2-3 gives the whole variable domain DTGVSQNPRHKITKRGQNVTFRCDPISEHNRLYWYRQTLGQGPEFLTYFQNEAQLEKSRLLSDRFSAERPKGSFSTLEIQRTEQGDSAMYLCASSRSGSLIDTQYFGPGTRLTVL.

The gene calls are TRBV6-5 and TRBJ1-2, with 7 bases matching TRBD1. V trimming: 0 bases; J trimming: 3 bases; junction bases outside the gene matches: 7. The CDR3 is made up of 16 amino acids. Germline V gene data show CDR1 as MNHEY and CDR2 as SVGAGI. CDR3 in amino acids: CASSYSKQGFDYGYTF. Here the CDR3 DNA reads TGTGCCAGCAGTTACTCGAAACAGGGGTTTGACTATGGCTACACCTTC.